This passage covers 17 T cell receptor beta chains from one sample sequenced in a study of T-cell reconstitution after alpha-beta-depleted transplantation in children. It was with unique molecular identifiers that the TCRbeta library was prepared. MiXCR, run by TCRdb on the PCR reads, gives a single entry per CDR3 protein. The repertoire includes about 980,000 distinct CDR3 sequences, roughly 31% of them detected once, and under 30% sits in the top ten. The sample was PBMCs, mostly from graft donor cells, taken 360 days after TCRalphabeta/CD19-depleted stem cell transplant. All receptors come from a boy in the first two years of life who had a stem cell transplant for SCID, so the T cells may come from the graft donor.

This clonotype was detected a few times. J is TRBJ2-1 and V is TRBV5-1; 8 positions match TRBD1. Germline assignment: CDR1 SGHRS and CDR2 YFSETQ. Losses at the gene ends were 6 bases for V and 8 bases for J; bases not matched to a gene: 13. This CDR3 is built from 15 residues. CDR3 sequence reads: CASNTGQGVYDEQFF. CDR3 sequence (DNA): TGCGCCAGCAATACCGGACAGGGTGTGTACGATGAGCAGTTCTTC.

The chain links TRBV7-8 to TRBJ2-1; unclear D gene. This CDR3 region has 13 residues. Between the trimmed V and J ends, which lost 0 bases and 15 bases, there was a span of 15 bases. In germline, CDR1 is SGHVS, CDR2 FQNEAQ. CDR3 sequence reads: CASSLAQDPTPFF. CDR3 DNA sequence: TGTGCCAGCAGCTTAGCGCAGGATCCCACCCCGTTCTTC.

This clonotype was detected a few times. This rearrangement joins TRBV25-1 to TRBJ2-2; TRBD1 matches at 7 bases. This CDR3 has 14 amino acids. Germline V gene sequence: CDR1 MGHDK, CDR2 SYGVNS. Losses at the gene ends were 4 bases for V and 7 bases for J; bases not matched to a gene: 6. The CDR3 DNA reads TGTGCCAGCAGTGGACAGGGCCGTGGCGGGGAGCTGTTTTTT. Protein sequence: CASSGQGRGGELFF.

The gene calls are TRBV28 and TRBJ2-1; possibly TRBD1 for D (7 bases). The CDR3 is made up of 15 amino acids. The V gene's germline CDR1 is MDHEN and CDR2 SYDVKM. With 6 bases removed from V and 4 bases from J, the gap between germline ends came to 16 bases. In DNA, the CDR3 is TGTGCCAGCAGCCCGCAGGGGGGAAGGTACAATGAGCAGTTCTTC. It is translated as CASSPQGGRYNEQFF.

This sequence joins TRBV12-3 or TRBV12-4 and TRBJ2-5; TRBD1 might be the D (6 bases). The ends were cut back, 7 bases at V and 4 bases at J, with 19 bases in the middle. The length of the CDR3 is 15 residues. This CDR3 is CASTQQGLLPETQYF. CDR3 DNA sequence: TGTGCCAGCACCCAACAGGGTTTGCTACCAGAGACCCAGTACTTC.

V gene TRBV7-9 combines with J gene TRBJ2-1; 9 bases align to TRBD2. V trimming: 1 base; J trimming: 7 bases; junction bases outside the gene matches: 8. This CDR3 spans 16 amino acids. Germline-derived CDR1 and CDR2 are SEHNR and FQNEAQ (reference sequence). CDR3 residues: CASSLGFAGGRNEQFF. The CDR3 bases are TGTGCCAGCAGCTTAGGGTTTGCGGGGGGGAGGAATGAGCAGTTCTTC.

J is TRBJ2-1 and V is TRBV7-8, with 7 positions matching TRBD2. CDR3 length equals 16 residues. Trimming took 5 bases from V and 0 from J; bases not matched to a gene: 7. Germline V gene data show CDR1 as SGHVS and CDR2 as FQNEAQ. The CDR3 DNA reads TGTGCCAGCAGCCCTTCGACTAGCAGCTCCTACAATGAGCAGTTCTTC. Protein product: CASSPSTSSSYNEQFF.

This clonotype showed up just a few times. CDR3 region: CAISGTGVMNTEAFF. DNA of the CDR3: TGTGCCATCAGTGGGACAGGGGTGATGAACACTGAAGCTTTCTTT. J is TRBJ1-1 and V is TRBV10-3, with 9 bases lining up with TRBD1. Germline V CDR1 and CDR2: ENHRY, SYGVKD. V shed 4 bases and J 0 bases; nucleotides not matched to a gene: 3. The CDR3 contains 15 residues.

This clonotype was seen more than once but under ten times. This rearrangement joins TRBV2 to TRBJ2-3, with D perhaps TRBD2 (7 bases). The ends were cut back, 11 bases at V and 4 bases at J, with 22 bases in the middle. Germline CDR1 SNHLY, CDR2 FYNNEI. The CDR3 extends over 15 amino acids. This CDR3 reads CASKRGGVFADTQYF. DNA for the CDR3: TGTGCCTCCAAAAGGGGGGGCGTCTTTGCAGATACGCAGTATTTT.

Many counts were recorded for this clonotype. The chain combines TRBV29-1 with TRBJ2-5; a weak D match, TRBD2 (6 bases). Germline lookup yields CDR1 SQVTM and CDR2 ANQGSEA. Deletions cut 6 bases from V and 4 bases from J, with 15 bases between. The CDR3 has 13 residues. The CDR3 loop is CSVLSTRGETQYF. Written as DNA, the CDR3 is TGCAGCGTCCTGTCGACTAGGGGAGAGACCCAGTACTTC.

This chain joins TRBV5-1 and TRBJ1-4; D is perhaps TRBD1 (6 bases). The CDR3 loop spans 15 amino acids. V was clipped by 5 bases and J by 3 bases, with 14 bases between them. Germline assignment: CDR1 SGHRS and CDR2 YFSETQ. The CDR3 region has the DNA TGCGCCAGCAGATCGACAGGAGGGTCTAATGAAAAACTGTTTTTT. Its translation is CASRSTGGSNEKLFF.

This clonotype was seen a handful of times. The V call is TRBV5-1, the J call TRBJ1-6; 8 bases map to TRBD1. The ends lost 5 bases at V and 7 bases at J; junction bases unmatched: 8. This CDR3 is built from 15 residues. The V gene's germline CDR1 is SGHRS and CDR2 YFSETQ. Here the CDR3 DNA reads TGCGCCAGCAGATCGACAGGGGCCCAGAATTCACCCCTCCACTTT. Amino acids: CASRSTGAQNSPLHF. Together with reference TRBV5-1 and TRBJ1-6, the CDR3 gives the full variable domain: KAGVTQTPRYLIKTRGQQVTLSCSPISGHRSVSWYQQTPGQGLQFLFEYFSETQRNKGNFPGRFSGRQFSNSRSEMNVSTLELGDSALYLCASRSTGAQNSPLHFGNGTRLTVT.

This clonotype appeared a few times. V usage is TRBV7-3 and J usage is TRBJ2-2; the match to TRBD1 covers 7 bases. The germline V gene has CDR1 SGHTA and CDR2 FQGTGA. J was trimmed by 5 bases and V by 4 bases; bases with no gene match: 16. This CDR3 spans 18 amino acids. CDR3 residues: CASSSHGTAAKGTGELFF. The CDR3 nucleotides read TGTGCCAGCAGCTCGCACGGGACAGCGGCCAAGGGGACCGGGGAGCTGTTTTTT.

The V gene is TRBV5-1, the J gene TRBJ2-1; 10 nucleotides align to TRBD2. Germline V gene data show CDR1 as SGHRS and CDR2 as YFSETQ. The CDR3 has 16 residues. The trim removed 4 bases at V and 8 bases at J, leaving 12 bases unmatched. Here the CDR3 DNA reads TGCGCCAGCAGCCGCGGGGGAGCGGGGGGGCCCCATGAGCAGTTCTTC. Encoded protein: CASSRGGAGGPHEQFF.

This clonotype showed up just a few times. The chain carries TRBV5-4 and TRBJ2-2; D might be TRBD2 (7 bases). Between the trimmed V and J ends, which lost 3 bases and 1 base, there was a span of 22 bases. CDR3 length: 19 amino acids. CDR1 is SGHNT and CDR2 is YYREEE in the germline V gene (reference sequence). DNA for the CDR3: TGTGCCAGCAGCTACAAGGGGGGGGTGGGAGGCCTGAACACCGGGGAGCTGTTTTTT. This encodes CASSYKGGVGGLNTGELFF.

This chain connects TRBV6-5 to TRBJ1-1, with no clear D. CDR1 and CDR2 from the germline V gene are MNHEY and SVGAGI. Deletions cut 3 bases from V and 4 bases from J, with 12 bases between. This CDR3 is built from 14 residues. DNA for the CDR3: TGTGCCAGCAGTTATCGGGGAGAGGGCACTGAAGCTTTCTTT. Its protein is CASSYRGEGTEAFF.

This clonotype was counted between two and nine times. The chain links TRBV5-1 to TRBJ1-1; TRBD1 might be the D (6 bases). The CDR3 contains 15 residues. Germline V gene lookup returns CDR1 SGHRS and CDR2 YFSETQ. Trimming removed 0 bases at V and 1 base at J, with 10 bases between. The CDR3 DNA reads TGCGCCAGCAGCTTGGCCGAACAGGGGAACACTGAAGCTTTCTTT. It is translated as CASSLAEQGNTEAFF. The full variable domain, in which reference TRBV5-1 and TRBJ1-1 provide the parts outside the CDR3, is KAGVTQTPRYLIKTRGQQVTLSCSPISGHRSVSWYQQTPGQGLQFLFEYFSETQRNKGNFPGRFSGRQFSNSRSEMNVSTLELGDSALYLCASSLAEQGNTEAFFGQGTRLTVV.